This T cell receptor beta chain was sequenced in a study of blood T cell repertoires in COVID-19. Study details: Researchers got acute and convalescent COVID-19 samples from the United States, Italy and Spain.

Original processing notes: Researchers report that nucleated cell counts were estimated from reference gene primer amplification. TCRdb keeps only in-frame clones here, not all; method: immunoSEQ multiplex PCR. V and J calls and clone size are those listed in that table; D and trimming were worked out from the DNA. The table has approximately 65,000 clones, 79% seen once. V lost 4 bases, J lost 6 bases, and 8 bases stayed unmatched. The germline gives CDR1 MNHNS, CDR2 SASEGT. The CDR3 has 16 amino acids. The sequence came from a woman older than 75 with active or convalescent COVID-19. The genes are TRBV6-1 and TRBJ2-2; 10 bases match TRBD2. The sequenced sample was peripheral blood. CDR3 sequence (DNA): TGTGCCAGCAGTGGCATTAGCGGGGGGTTCGCCGGGGAGCTGTTTTTT. It specifies CASSGISGGFAGELFF.